Reported below is one T cell receptor (beta chain). Its antigen is currently unknown. This entry comes from a study of post-analysis software for immune sequencing data. Germline V gives CDR1 SGHKS, CDR2 YYEKEE (reference sequence). There are 16 residues in the CDR3. V gave up 0 bases and J gave up 7 bases; unmatched junction bases: 10. Whole-study results and caveats: There were about five TRBV segments more frequent in patients than controls, and TRBV5-6, TRBV5-1 and TRBV20-1 were among them.

Unique molecular identifiers were carried by the TCR beta cDNA libraries. MiXCR was run by TCRdb on the PCR reads, yielding one entry per CDR3 protein. The sample gives approximately 630,000 distinct CDR3 sequences, approximately 60% of which show up once; around 10% is in the top ten. The receptor was derived from a girl aged 2 to 9 with multiple sclerosis. The chain joins TRBV5-5 to TRBJ2-7; 10 nucleotides agree with TRBD2. Sequenced sample: blood. The CDR3 sequence is CASSLGLAGAAREQYF. As DNA, the CDR3 is TGTGCCAGCAGCTTGGGTCTAGCGGGAGCGGCGCGGGAGCAGTACTTC. The entire variable domain, with the rest obtained from reference TRBV5-5 and TRBJ2-7, is as follows: DAGVTQSPTHLIKTRGQQVTLRCSPISGHKSVSWYQQVLGQGPQFIFQYYEKEERGRGNFPDRFSARQFPNYSSELNVNALLLGDSALYLCASSLGLAGAAREQYFGPGTRLTVT.